These T cell receptor beta chains were read from a single sample in a study of Graves' ophthalmopathy and Graves' hyperthyroidism. Each CDR3 protein gets one entry after TCRdb re-called the multiplex PCR reads with MiXCR. The sample has some 410,000 distinct CDR3 sequences; 21% are singletons. Source material: peripheral blood. The receptors derive from a woman between 18 and 29 years old with stable Graves' hyperthyroidism. CDR3s include the opening cysteine and the closing phenylalanine or tryptophan.

TRBV6-5	TRBJ1-1	CASSYPGHMNTEAFF
TRBV6-1	TRBJ2-7	CASSEPRTVRYWQYF
TRBV6-5	TRBJ1-2	CASGYDVDVRVYGYTF
TRBV25-1	TRBJ2-5	CASSERTGTQETQYF
TRBV13	TRBJ2-5	CASSFSYPPETQYF
TRBV5-1	TRBJ2-5	CASRPSGRAWGETQYF
TRBV30	TRBJ1-2	CAWSFRANGYTF
TRBV2	TRBJ1-6	CASRGQGDGNSPLHF
TRBV29-1	TRBJ2-5	CSVVLGVPETQYF
TRBV27	TRBJ2-2	CASSLLWSGSGGELFF
TRBV10-3	TRBJ2-7	CAISEDLLGDEQYF
TRBV14	TRBJ2-6	CASSQTHIIPGANVLTF
TRBV11-1	TRBJ2-6	CASSPQGNSGANVLTF
TRBV30	TRBJ2-2	CAWSPQIRGAGELFF
TRBV18	TRBJ2-7	CASSPPWDRDEQYF